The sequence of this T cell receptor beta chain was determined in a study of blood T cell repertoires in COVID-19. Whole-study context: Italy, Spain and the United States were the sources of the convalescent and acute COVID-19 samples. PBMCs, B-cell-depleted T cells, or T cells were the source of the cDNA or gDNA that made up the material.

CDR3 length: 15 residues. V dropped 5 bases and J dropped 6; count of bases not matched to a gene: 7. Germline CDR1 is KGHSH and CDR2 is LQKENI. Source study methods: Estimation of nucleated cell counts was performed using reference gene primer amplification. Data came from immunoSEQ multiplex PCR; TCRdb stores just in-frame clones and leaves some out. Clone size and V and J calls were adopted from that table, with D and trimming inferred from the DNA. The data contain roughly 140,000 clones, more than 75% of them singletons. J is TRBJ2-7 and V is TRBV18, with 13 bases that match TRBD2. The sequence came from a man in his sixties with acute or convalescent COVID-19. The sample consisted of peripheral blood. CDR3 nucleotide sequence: TGTGCCAGCTCAGACGGGACTAGCGGGATCGGCGAGCAGTACTTC. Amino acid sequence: CASSDGTSGIGEQYF.